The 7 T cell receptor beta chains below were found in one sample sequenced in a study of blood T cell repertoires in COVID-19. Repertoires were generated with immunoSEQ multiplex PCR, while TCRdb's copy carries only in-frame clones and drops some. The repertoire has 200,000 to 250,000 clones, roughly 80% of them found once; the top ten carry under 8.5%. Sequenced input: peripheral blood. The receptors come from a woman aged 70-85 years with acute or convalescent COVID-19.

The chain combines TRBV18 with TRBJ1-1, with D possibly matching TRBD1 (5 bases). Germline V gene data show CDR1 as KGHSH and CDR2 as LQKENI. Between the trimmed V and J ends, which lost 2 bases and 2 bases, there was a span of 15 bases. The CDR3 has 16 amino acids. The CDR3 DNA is TGTGCCAGCTCACCAAACAGGCAGTTGGGAAACACTGAAGCTTTCTTT. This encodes CASSPNRQLGNTEAFF.

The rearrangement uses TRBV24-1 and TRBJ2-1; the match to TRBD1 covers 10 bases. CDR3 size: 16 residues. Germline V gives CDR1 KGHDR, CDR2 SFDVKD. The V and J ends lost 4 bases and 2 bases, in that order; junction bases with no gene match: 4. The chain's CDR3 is CATSDSGTGAYNEQFF. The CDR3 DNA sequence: TGTGCCACCAGTGACTCCGGGACAGGGGCCTACAATGAGCAGTTCTTC.

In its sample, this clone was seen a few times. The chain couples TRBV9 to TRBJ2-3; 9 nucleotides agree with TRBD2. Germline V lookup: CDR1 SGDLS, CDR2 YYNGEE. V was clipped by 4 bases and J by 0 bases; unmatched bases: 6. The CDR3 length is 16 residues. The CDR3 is CASSQSGGISTDTQYF. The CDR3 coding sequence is TGTGCCAGCAGCCAAAGCGGGGGGATTAGCACAGATACGCAGTATTTT.

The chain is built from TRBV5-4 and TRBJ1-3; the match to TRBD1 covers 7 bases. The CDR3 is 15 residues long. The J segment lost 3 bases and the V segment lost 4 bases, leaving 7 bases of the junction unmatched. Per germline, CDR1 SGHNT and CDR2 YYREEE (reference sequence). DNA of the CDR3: TGTGCCAGCAGCCAAGGACAGGCACTTGGAAACACCATATATTTT. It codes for CASSQGQALGNTIYF.

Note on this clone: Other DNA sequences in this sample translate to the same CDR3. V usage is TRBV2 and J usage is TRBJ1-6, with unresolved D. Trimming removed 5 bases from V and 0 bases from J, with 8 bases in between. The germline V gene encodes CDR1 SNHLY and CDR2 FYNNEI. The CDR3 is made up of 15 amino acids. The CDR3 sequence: CASSRESSYNSPLHF. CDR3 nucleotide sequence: TGTGCCAGCAGTCGGGAAAGCTCCTATAATTCACCCCTCCACTTT. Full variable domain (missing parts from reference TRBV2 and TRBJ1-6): EPEVTQTPSHQVTQMGQEVILRCVPISNHLYFYWYRQILGQKVEFLVSFYNNEISEKSEIFDDQFSVERPDGSNFTLKIRSTKLEDSAMYFCASSRESSYNSPLHFGNGTRLTVT.

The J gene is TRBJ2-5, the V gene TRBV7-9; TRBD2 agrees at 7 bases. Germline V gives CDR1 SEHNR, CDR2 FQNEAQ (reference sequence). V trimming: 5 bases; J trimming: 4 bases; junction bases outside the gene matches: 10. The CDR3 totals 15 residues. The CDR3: CASSPGGDPGETQYF. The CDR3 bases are TGTGCCAGCAGCCCTGGGGGGGACCCCGGAGAGACCCAGTACTTC. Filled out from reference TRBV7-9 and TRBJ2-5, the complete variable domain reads DTGVSQNPRHKITKRGQNVTFRCDPISEHNRLYWYRQTLGQGPEFLTYFQNEAQLEKSRLLSDRFSAERPKGSFSTLEIQRTEQGDSAMYLCASSPGGDPGETQYFGPGTRLLVL.

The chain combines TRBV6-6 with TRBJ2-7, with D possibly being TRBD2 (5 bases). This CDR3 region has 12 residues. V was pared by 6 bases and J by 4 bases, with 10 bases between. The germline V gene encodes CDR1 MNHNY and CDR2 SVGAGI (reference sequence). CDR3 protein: CASSREGYEQYV. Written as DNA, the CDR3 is TGTGCCAGCAGCCGAGAGGGTTACGAGCAGTACGTC.